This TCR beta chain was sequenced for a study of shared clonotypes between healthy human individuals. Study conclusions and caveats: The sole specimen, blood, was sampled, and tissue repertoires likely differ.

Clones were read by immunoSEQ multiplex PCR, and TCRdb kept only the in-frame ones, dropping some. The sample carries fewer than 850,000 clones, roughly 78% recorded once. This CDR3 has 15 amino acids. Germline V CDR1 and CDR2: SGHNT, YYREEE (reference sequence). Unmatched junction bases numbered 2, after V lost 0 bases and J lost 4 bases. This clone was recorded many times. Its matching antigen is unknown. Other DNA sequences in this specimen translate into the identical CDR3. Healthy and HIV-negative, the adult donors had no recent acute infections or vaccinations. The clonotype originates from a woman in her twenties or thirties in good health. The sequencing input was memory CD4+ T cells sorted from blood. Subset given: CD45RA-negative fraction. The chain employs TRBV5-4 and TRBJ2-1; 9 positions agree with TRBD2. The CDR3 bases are TGTGCCAGCAGCTTGGGACTAGCGGATTACAATGAGCAGTTCTTC. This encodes CASSLGLADYNEQFF.